The sequence of this T cell receptor beta chain was determined in a study of Graves' ophthalmopathy and Graves' hyperthyroidism. TCR beta CDR3 regions were amplified from RNA transcripts. HTBI primers primed a first-round RT-PCR, and a second-round multiplex PCR followed. TCRdb itself ran the multiplex PCR reads through MiXCR, one entry per CDR3 protein. The table lists approximately 1.2 million distinct CDR3 sequences, less than 45% of them singletons. This CDR3 comprises 15 residues. CDR1 and CDR2 (germline): SNHLY, FYNNEI. A note on this clonotype: Its antigen is unidentified. One end of the junction varies from germline; a read error may be responsible.

Points from the study as a whole: Blood also carried most expanded thyroid clonotypes exceeding 0.001 frequency.

The V gene is TRBV2, the J gene TRBJ2-7, with D perhaps TRBD2 (5 bases). The sequenced material came from peripheral blood or thyroid tissue (not recorded which). The clonotype originates from an adult man with Graves' hyperthyroidism. The CDR3 sequence: CASSVAKRRTGELYF. For the CDR3, the DNA is TGTGCCAGCAGTGTCGCCAAAAGGAGAACCGGGGAGCTGTACTTC.